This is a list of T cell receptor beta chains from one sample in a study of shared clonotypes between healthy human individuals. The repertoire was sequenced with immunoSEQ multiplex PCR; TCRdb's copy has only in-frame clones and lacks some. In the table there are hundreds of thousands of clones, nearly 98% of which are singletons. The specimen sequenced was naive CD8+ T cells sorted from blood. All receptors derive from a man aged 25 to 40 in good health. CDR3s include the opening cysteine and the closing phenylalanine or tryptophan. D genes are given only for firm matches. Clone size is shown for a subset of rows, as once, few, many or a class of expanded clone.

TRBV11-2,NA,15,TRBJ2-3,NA,NA,CASSLGYFGPDTQYF
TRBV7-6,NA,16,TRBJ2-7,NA,TGTGCCAGCAGCCCCCGGGCGGGCGAAGGATCCTACGAGCAGTACTTC,CASSPRAGEGSYEQYF
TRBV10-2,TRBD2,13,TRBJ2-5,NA,TGCGCCAGCGGCTCGGCGGGAGGGGAGACCCAGTACTTC,CASGSAGGETQYF
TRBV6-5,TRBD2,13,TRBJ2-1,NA,TGTGCCACAGCGGGACTAAACTACAATGAGCAGTTCTTC,CATAGLNYNEQFF
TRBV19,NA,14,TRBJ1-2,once,TGTGCCAGTAGTATGCAAGGGACCCTCTATGGCTACACCTTC,CASSMQGTLYGYTF
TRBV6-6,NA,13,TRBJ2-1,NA,TGTGCCAGCAGTCTGTGGGGGCACAATGAGCAGTTCTTC,CASSLWGHNEQFF
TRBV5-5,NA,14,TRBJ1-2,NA,TGTGCCAGCAGCTTGCTCGGGCCTAGCTATGGCTACACCTTC,CASSLLGPSYGYTF
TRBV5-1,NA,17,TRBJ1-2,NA,TGCGCCAGCAGCGGGCCCGGCGGGACACTTTCCCCCTATGGCTACACCTTC,CASSGPGGTLSPYGYTF
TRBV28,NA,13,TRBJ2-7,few,TGTGCCAGCAGCCTATGGGCAGCTTACGAGCAGTACTTC,CASSLWAAYEQYF
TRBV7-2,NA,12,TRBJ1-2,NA,TGTGCCAGCAGCTTAGGGCGGGGCGCGTACACCTTC,CASSLGRGAYTF
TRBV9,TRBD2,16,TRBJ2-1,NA,TGTGCCAGCAGCGTACCCATAGCGGGTGGGGACAATGAGCAGTTCTTC,CASSVPIAGGDNEQFF
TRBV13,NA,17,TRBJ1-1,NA,TGTGCCAGCAGCCAATCCGTCTGGGACTTCGGTAGGACTGAAGCTTTCTTT,CASSQSVWDFGRTEAFF
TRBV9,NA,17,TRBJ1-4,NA,TGTGCCAGCAGCCCGACGCGGGAAAGACTAGTAAATGAAAAACTGTTTTTT,CASSPTRERLVNEKLFF
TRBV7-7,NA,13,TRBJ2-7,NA,TGTGCTAGCAGCTTTAGCGACACCTACGAGCAGTACTTC,CASSFSDTYEQYF
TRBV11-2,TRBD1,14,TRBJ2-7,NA,TGTGCCAGCAGCTCCGGGACAGGGTTAGACGAGCAGTACTTC,CASSSGTGLDEQYF
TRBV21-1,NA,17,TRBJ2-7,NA,TGTGCCAGCAGCAAAGGGGGTTTAGGCGGGAGGGTCTACGAGCAGTACTTC,CASSKGGLGGRVYEQYF
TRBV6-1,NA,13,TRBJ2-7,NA,TGTGCCAGCAGTGAAGCGACTTTCTACGAGCAGTACTTC,CASSEATFYEQYF
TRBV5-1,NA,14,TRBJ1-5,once,TGCGCCAGCAGCGAGGACAGTAGCAATCAGCCCCAGCATTTT,CASSEDSSNQPQHF
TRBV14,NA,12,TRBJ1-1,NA,TGTGCCAGCAGCCAAGTCACAGGGTTGAGCTTCTTT,CASSQVTGLSFF
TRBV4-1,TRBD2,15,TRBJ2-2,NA,TGCGCCAGCAGCTCTAGCGGGGCGGGGACCGGGGAGCTGTTTTTT,CASSSSGAGTGELFF
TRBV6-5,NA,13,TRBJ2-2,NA,TGTGCCAGCAGTTTTCCCCCGAGCGGGGAGCTGTTTTTT,CASSFPPSGELFF
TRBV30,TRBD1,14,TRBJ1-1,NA,TGTGCCTGGAGTTTTGGACAGGGGGCTGCTGAAGCTTTCTTT,CAWSFGQGAAEAFF
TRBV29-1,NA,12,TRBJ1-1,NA,TGCAGCGTGGTCCAGGGTTACACTGAAGCTTTCTTT,CSVVQGYTEAFF
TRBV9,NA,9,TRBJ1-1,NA,TGTGCCAGCTGGGACGAAGCTTTCTTT,CASWDEAFF
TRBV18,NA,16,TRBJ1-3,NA,TGTGCCAGCTCACCTTCCTTCGGGGCAGGAGGAAACACCATATATTTT,CASSPSFGAGGNTIYF
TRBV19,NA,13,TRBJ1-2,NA,TGTGCCGCCCAAAGGGGGAACGCCTATGGCTACACCTTC,CAAQRGNAYGYTF
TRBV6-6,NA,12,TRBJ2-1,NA,TGTGCCAGCATAACCCCCTACAATGAGCAGTTCTTC,CASITPYNEQFF
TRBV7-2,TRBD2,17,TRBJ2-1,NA,TGTGCCAGCAGCTTAGTCGGCGGAGCGGGGCGCTACAATGAGCAGTTCTTC,CASSLVGGAGRYNEQFF
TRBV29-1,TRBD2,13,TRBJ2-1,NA,TGCAGCGTACTAGCGGGTACCTACAATGAGCAGTTCTTC,CSVLAGTYNEQFF
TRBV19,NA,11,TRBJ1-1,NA,TGTGCCGGATTCGTAGGCACTGAAGCTTTCTTT,CAGFVGTEAFF
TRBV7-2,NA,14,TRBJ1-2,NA,TGTGCCAGCATCGAACAACTTATGTCTGAGGGCTACACCTTC,CASIEQLMSEGYTF
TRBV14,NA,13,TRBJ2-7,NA,TGTGCCAGCAGCCAAGATCCCAACCCCGAGCAGTACTTC,CASSQDPNPEQYF
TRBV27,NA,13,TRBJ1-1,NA,TGTGCCAGCAGCCCCATCGGACCTGAAGAAGCTTTCTTT,CASSPIGPEEAFF
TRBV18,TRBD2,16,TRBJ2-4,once,TGTGCCAGCTCACCACAGACTAGCGGGAACCCAAACATTCAGTACTTC,CASSPQTSGNPNIQYF
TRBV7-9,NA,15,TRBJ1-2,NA,TGTGCCAGCAGCTCAGAGACAGGACTCCTGGATGGCTACACCTTC,CASSSETGLLDGYTF
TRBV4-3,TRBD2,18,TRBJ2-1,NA,TGCGCCAGCAGCCAAGGTAGGACTAGCGGGAGTGGAGTCAATGAGCAGTTCTTC,CASSQGRTSGSGVNEQFF
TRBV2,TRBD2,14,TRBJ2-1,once,TGTGCCAGAGACTCGGGGGGGACGGGCAATGAGCAGTTCTTC,CARDSGGTGNEQFF
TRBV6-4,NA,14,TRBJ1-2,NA,TGTGCCAGCAGTGACTATACGGGGGCGCCCGGCTACACCTTC,CASSDYTGAPGYTF
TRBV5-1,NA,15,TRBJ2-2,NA,TGCGCCAGCAGCTTGCGGGGATCGGCCGCCGGGGAGCTGTTTTTT,CASSLRGSAAGELFF
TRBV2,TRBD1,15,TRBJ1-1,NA,TGTGCCAGCAGCCAGGGGGCGCGCGGGAACACTGAAGCTTTCTTT,CASSQGARGNTEAFF
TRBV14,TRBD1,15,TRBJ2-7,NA,TGTGCCAGCAGCCAGACCGGGACAGTCTCCTACGAGCAGTACTTC,CASSQTGTVSYEQYF
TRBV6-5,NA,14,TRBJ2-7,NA,TGTGCCAGCAGTTCCGTGACATCCTCCTACGAGCAGTACTTC,CASSSVTSSYEQYF